The text below deals with one T cell receptor beta chain. The data belong to a study of cytomegalovirus exposure and HLA in healthy donors. Germline V gene sequence: CDR1 GTSNPN, CDR2 SVGIG (reference sequence). J gave up 6 bases and V 4 bases, and 12 bases lay outside the gene matches. The CDR3 totals 14 residues. PCR involved 60 Vbeta and 13 Jbeta primers. Method: immunoSEQ multiplex PCR; TCRdb's copy keeps in-frame clones and lacks some. Counted here are tens of thousands of clones, about 79% occurring once; the ten biggest clones make up around 18%. This sequence originates from a man between 65 and 80 years old in good health and CMV-seropositive. Sequenced: PBMCs. The chain employs TRBV30 and TRBJ2-7; 7 nucleotides align to TRBD1. CDR3 region: CAWTWGQIYREQYF. CDR3 nucleotide sequence: TGTGCCTGGACCTGGGGACAGATATACCGCGAGCAGTACTTC. The complete variable domain, with remaining parts taken from reference TRBV30 and TRBJ2-7, reads SQTIHQWPATLVQPVGSPLSLECTVEGTSNPNLYWYRQAAGRGLQLLFYSVGIGQISSEVPQNLSASRPQDRQFILSSKKLLLSDSGFYLCAWTWGQIYREQYFGPGTRLTVT.